This T cell receptor (beta chain) is drawn from a study of cytomegalovirus exposure and HLA in healthy donors. Whole-study results and caveats: Confirmation in vitro established that a few CMV-associated chains were specific for CMV antigens. In the 120 or so validation repertoires, approximately 94% of cluster scores exceeded 0, per a later analysis.

The donors were in the 120-subject validation cohort, distinct from the approximately 610-subject first cohort. TCRdb's table, derived via immunoSEQ multiplex PCR, lists solely in-frame clones and lacks some. The repertoire has 100,000 to 150,000 clones, about 88% of them found once; the top ten carry approximately 1.2%. Turning to this clone: Its antigen is still unknown.

This TCR derives from a woman younger than 35 in good health and CMV-seronegative. What was sequenced was PBMCs.

CDR3 DNA sequence: TGTGCCAGCAGTTACTCGATGCGGGCGGTACTCGAGCAGTACTTC. Its protein is CASSYSMRAVLEQYF. This chain links TRBV6-5 with TRBJ2-7; D might be TRBD2 (5 bases). Trimming took off 0 bases at V and 6 bases at J, with 15 bases between the two ends. There are 15 residues in the CDR3. Per germline, CDR1 MNHEY and CDR2 SVGAGI.